A single sample is the source of the 18 T cell receptor beta chains below, sequenced in a study of shared clonotypes between healthy human individuals. Only in-frame clones appear in the TCRdb table, and some are missing; sequencing was by immunoSEQ multiplex PCR. Here the sample spans roughly 2.6 million clones, approximately 92% being singletons. The sample was naive CD4+ T cells sorted from blood. The subset is: CD45RA+ positively selected. Receptors originate from a man aged 18 to 30 in good health.

This sequence joins TRBV4-2 and TRBJ2-3, with D perhaps matching TRBD1 or TRBD2 (5 bases each). This CDR3 has 16 amino acids. Per germline, CDR1 LGHNA and CDR2 YNFKEQ. V was cut by 0 bases and J by 2 bases, with 12 bases left in between. CDR3 bases: TGTGCCAGCAGCCAAGATCGGGGCGAGCTCACAGATACGCAGTATTTT. Its translation is CASSQDRGELTDTQYF.

The chain uses TRBV5-8 and TRBJ1-6, with a weak D call TRBD1 (5 bases). Deletions cut 5 bases from V and 15 bases from J, with 24 bases between. Germline CDR1 is SGHTS and CDR2 is YDEGEE. The CDR3 loop spans 15 amino acids. The CDR3 DNA reads TGTGCCAGCAGGTCAGCCGGGACCGGATTCGAGATCCTCCACTTT. It codes for CASRSAGTGFEILHF.

The V gene is TRBV28, the J gene TRBJ1-1, with no clear D. CDR3 length: 15 amino acids. Trimming took off 6 bases at V and 2 bases at J, with 16 bases between the two ends. Germline V lookup: CDR1 MDHEN, CDR2 SYDVKM. The CDR3 here is CASSPETLGNTEAFF. The CDR3 nucleotides read TGTGCCAGCAGCCCTGAAACGCTGGGAAACACTGAAGCTTTCTTT. Looking up the rest from reference TRBV28 and TRBJ1-1 gives the full variable domain: DVKVTQSSRYLVKRTGEKVFLECVQDMDHENMFWYRQDPGLGLRLIYFSYDVKMKEKGDIPEGYSVSREKKERFSLILESASTNQTSMYLCASSPETLGNTEAFFGQGTRLTVV.

The rearrangement uses TRBV2 and TRBJ1-4; 7 bases are shared with TRBD1. CDR1 and CDR2 from the germline V gene are SNHLY and FYNNEI. This CDR3 comprises 15 residues. The V gene end was trimmed by 0 bases and the J gene end by 10 bases; junction bases not matched to a gene: 8. This chain's CDR3 is CASSEAAAGGGKLFF. The DNA for the CDR3 is TGTGCCAGCAGTGAAGCCGCGGCAGGGGGAGGAAAACTGTTTTTT.

The sample holds one count of this clone. CDR3 nucleotide sequence: TGTGCCAGCAGCTTAGCACATTGGGGGGACAGGTTCTACGAGCAGTACTTC. Translation gives CASSLAHWGDRFYEQYF. The J gene is TRBJ2-7, the V gene TRBV11-2; 8 bases map to TRBD1. V shed 1 base, J shed 3 bases, and the junction held 11 bases outside the gene matches. CDR3 size: 17 residues. CDR1 is SGHAT, CDR2 FQNNGV, per germline.

The chain couples TRBV2 to TRBJ2-5, with 7 bases lining up with TRBD1. V gave up 8 bases and J gave up 4 bases; unmatched junction bases: 7. CDR1 and CDR2 (germline): SNHLY, FYNNEI. The CDR3 spans 13 residues. The DNA of the CDR3 is TGTGCCAGCGACAGGGAAGGGAGAGAGACCCAGTACTTC. This gives the protein CASDREGRETQYF.

The rearrangement uses TRBV6-5 and TRBJ2-3, with D tentatively TRBD1 or TRBD2 (5 bases each). CDR1 and CDR2 (germline): MNHEY, SVGAGI. The CDR3 consists of 14 residues. Trimming pared 5 bases from V and 3 bases from J, leaving 12 bases between. Here the CDR3 reads CASSPGTPTDTQYF. The CDR3 DNA reads as TGTGCCAGCAGTCCCGGGACCCCAACAGATACGCAGTATTTT.

The V call is TRBV10-2, the J call TRBJ1-2; D uncertain. The CDR3 is 16 residues long. V was trimmed by 0 bases and J by 4 bases, leaving 15 bases between them. CDR1 WSHSY and CDR2 SAAADI come from the germline V gene. CDR3 region: CASSESVGGFPYGYTF. CDR3 bases: TGCGCCAGCAGTGAGTCCGTTGGTGGGTTTCCCTATGGCTACACCTTC.

This clone was picked up one time. The V and J genes are TRBV6-1 and TRBJ1-6, with 7 nucleotides matching TRBD1. CDR3 size: 14 residues. Trimming removed 6 bases from V and 10 bases from J; junction bases left unmatched: 9. Germline V lookup: CDR1 MNHNS, CDR2 SASEGT. CDR3 DNA sequence: TGTGCCAGCAGGGAGGACAGGTTCGGCTCACCCCTCCACTTT. Amino acids: CASREDRFGSPLHF.

The gene calls are TRBV30 and TRBJ2-5, with 11 bases identical to TRBD2. This CDR3 is 13 amino acids long. Trimming removed 3 bases from V and 13 bases from J; junction bases left unmatched: 10. The germline CDR1 and CDR2 sequences are GTSNPN and SVGIG (reference sequence). The CDR3 DNA follows: TGTGCCTGGAGGAGATTAGCGGGAGGGGGGGCGTACTTC. It codes for CAWRRLAGGGAYF.

The chain combines TRBV5-1 with TRBJ2-1; tentatively, D is TRBD1 (6 bases). CDR1 is SGHRS and CDR2 is YFSETQ in the germline V gene. V was clipped by 4 bases and J by 0 bases, with 11 bases between them. The CDR3 is made up of 15 amino acids. The CDR3 protein is CASSKGQTSYNEQFF. The CDR3 DNA is TGCGCCAGCAGCAAAGGACAGACCTCCTACAATGAGCAGTTCTTC.

The V and J genes are TRBV7-9 and TRBJ2-3, with TRBD2 matching 9 bases. The CDR3 covers 15 residues. V trimming: 4 bases; J trimming: 10 bases; junction bases outside the gene matches: 12. CDR1 is SEHNR, CDR2 FQNEAQ, per germline (reference sequence). CDR3 sequence: CASSSEPGLAFPQYF. In DNA, the CDR3 is TGTGCCAGCAGCTCCGAACCGGGACTAGCTTTCCCGCAGTATTTT.

The V and J genes are TRBV9 and TRBJ2-7, with D perhaps TRBD1 (6 bases). V was cut by 0 bases and J by 2 bases, with 12 bases left in between. CDR3 length: 15 residues. Germline-derived CDR1 and CDR2 are SGDLS and YYNGEE. The CDR3 sequence is CASSVGPTGTYEQYF. CDR3 nucleotide sequence: TGTGCCAGCAGCGTAGGACCCACAGGGACCTACGAGCAGTACTTC.

To note about this clone: Different DNA sequences within this sample yield the same CDR3. The rearrangement links TRBV5-1 to TRBJ2-1, with D uncertain. V was shortened by 0 bases and J by 8 bases, with 9 bases between the two germline ends. This CDR3 is 13 amino acids long. Germline V gene data show CDR1 as SGHRS and CDR2 as YFSETQ. CDR3 DNA sequence: TGCGCCAGCAGCTTGGGGACGGGCGATGAGCAGTTCTTC. It translates to CASSLGTGDEQFF.

The chain joins TRBV10-3 to TRBJ2-7; the match to TRBD2 covers 8 bases. CDR1 is ENHRY, CDR2 SYGVKD, per germline. The CDR3 has 12 amino acids. With V trimmed by 10 bases and J by 4 bases, 6 bases remained unmatched. Here the CDR3 DNA reads TGTGCCAACGGGAGGGAGGTTTACGAGCAGTACTTC. Its translation: CANGREVYEQYF.

V and J are TRBV19 and TRBJ2-5, with 8 bases identical to TRBD1. V shed 5 bases, J shed 1 base, and the junction held 3 bases outside the gene matches. This CDR3 spans 14 amino acids. The germline CDR1 and CDR2 sequences are LNHDA and SQIVND (reference sequence). The DNA of the CDR3 is TGTGCCAGTAGTTGGGACAGGAGCCAAGAGACCCAGTACTTC. Its translation: CASSWDRSQETQYF.

The chain employs TRBV19 and TRBJ1-5, with TRBD1 as a possible D gene (5 bases). Germline-derived CDR1 and CDR2 are LNHDA and SQIVND (reference sequence). Trimming left V 5 bases short and J 4 bases short, with 12 bases between. This CDR3 has 14 residues. Here the CDR3 DNA reads TGTGCCAGTAGTGAACTCAGGGTGAATCAGCCCCAGCATTTT. Protein: CASSELRVNQPQHF.

The gene calls are TRBV7-9 and TRBJ1-2; TRBD1 might be the D (5 bases). Germline V gene data show CDR1 as SEHNR and CDR2 as FQNEAQ (reference sequence). The CDR3 extends over 13 amino acids. The DNA of the CDR3 is TGTGGGACGTGGGACCGGTCTAACTATGGCTACACCTTC. Its protein is CGTWDRSNYGYTF.